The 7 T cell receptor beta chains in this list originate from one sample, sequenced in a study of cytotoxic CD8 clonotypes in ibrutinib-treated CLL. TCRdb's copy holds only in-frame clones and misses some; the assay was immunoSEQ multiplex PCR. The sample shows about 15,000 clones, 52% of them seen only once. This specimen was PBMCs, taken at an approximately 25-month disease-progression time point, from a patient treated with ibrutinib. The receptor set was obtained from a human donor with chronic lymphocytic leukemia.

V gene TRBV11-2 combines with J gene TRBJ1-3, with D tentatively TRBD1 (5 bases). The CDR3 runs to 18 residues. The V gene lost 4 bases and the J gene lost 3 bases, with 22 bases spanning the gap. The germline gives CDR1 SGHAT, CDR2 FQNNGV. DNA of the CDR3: TGTGCCAGCAGCTCCTGGAATTACAGGCTTCAGAGTGGAAACACCATATATTTT. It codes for CASSSWNYRLQSGNTIYF.

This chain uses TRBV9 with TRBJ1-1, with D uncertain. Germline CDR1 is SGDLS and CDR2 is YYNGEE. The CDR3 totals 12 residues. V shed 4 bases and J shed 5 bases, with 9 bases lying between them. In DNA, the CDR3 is TGTGCCAGCAGCTTAGTGAGTACTGAAGCTTTCTTT. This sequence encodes CASSLVSTEAFF. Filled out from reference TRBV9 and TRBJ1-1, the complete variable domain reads DSGVTQTPKHLITATGQRVTLRCSPRSGDLSVYWYQQSLDQGLQFLIQYYNGEERAKGNILERFSAQQFPDLHSELNLSSLELGDSALYFCASSLVSTEAFFGQGTRLTVV.

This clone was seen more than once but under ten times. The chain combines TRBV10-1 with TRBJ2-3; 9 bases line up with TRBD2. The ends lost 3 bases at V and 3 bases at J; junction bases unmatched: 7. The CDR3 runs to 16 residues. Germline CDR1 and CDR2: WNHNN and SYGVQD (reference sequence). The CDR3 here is CASSEGAGGRTDTQYF. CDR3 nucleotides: TGCGCCAGCAGTGAAGGAGCGGGGGGTCGAACAGATACGCAGTATTTT.

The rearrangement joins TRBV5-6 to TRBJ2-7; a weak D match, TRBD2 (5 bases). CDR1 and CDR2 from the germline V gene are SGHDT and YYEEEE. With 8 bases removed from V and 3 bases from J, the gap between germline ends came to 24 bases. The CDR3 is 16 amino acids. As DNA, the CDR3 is TGTGCCAGGAGCACGTTCTCGGGCCACGGGATCTACGAGCAGTACTTC. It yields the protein CARSTFSGHGIYEQYF.

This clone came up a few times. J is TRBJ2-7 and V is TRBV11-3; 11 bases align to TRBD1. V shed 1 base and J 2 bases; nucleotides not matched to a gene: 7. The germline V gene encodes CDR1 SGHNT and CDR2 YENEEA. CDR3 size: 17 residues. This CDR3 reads CASSLGKPGQGAYEQYF. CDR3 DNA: TGTGCCAGCAGCTTAGGGAAGCCGGGACAGGGGGCCTACGAGCAGTACTTC.

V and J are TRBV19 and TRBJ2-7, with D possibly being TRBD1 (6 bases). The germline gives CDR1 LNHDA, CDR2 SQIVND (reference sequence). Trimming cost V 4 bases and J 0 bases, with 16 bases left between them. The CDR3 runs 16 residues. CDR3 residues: CASSTKTTGSSYEQYF. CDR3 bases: TGTGCCAGTAGTACGAAAACGACAGGATCCTCCTACGAGCAGTACTTC.

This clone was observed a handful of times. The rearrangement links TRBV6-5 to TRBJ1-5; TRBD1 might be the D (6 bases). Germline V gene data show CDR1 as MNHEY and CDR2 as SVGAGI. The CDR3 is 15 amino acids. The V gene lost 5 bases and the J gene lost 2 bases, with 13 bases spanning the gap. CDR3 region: CASSVDRTGNQPQHF. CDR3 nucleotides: TGTGCCAGCAGTGTTGACAGGACAGGCAATCAGCCCCAGCATTTT.